This passage covers 18 T cell receptor beta chains from one sample sequenced in a study of shared clonotypes between healthy human individuals. TCRdb's copy holds only in-frame clones and misses some; the assay was immunoSEQ multiplex PCR. This sample carries approximately 440,000 clones, 75% to 80% of them seen once, and the ten largest clones take about 12%. The sample consisted of PBMCs. Receptor source: a woman aged 40 to 50 in good health. Some clones in this sample may be carry-over from other donors' samples.

The CDR3 sequence: CASSQDGASGRGYTGELFF. The CDR3 DNA sequence: TGCGCCAGCAGCCAGGATGGGGCTAGCGGGAGGGGTTACACCGGGGAGCTGTTTTTT. This sequence joins TRBV4-3 and TRBJ1-3, with TRBD2 matching over 12 bases. TRBJ2-2 explains the end of the DNA better; the J call may be wrong. Looked up from germline, CDR1 is LGHNA and CDR2 is YSLEER. The CDR3 sequence is 19 residues long.

The chain joins TRBV25-1 to TRBJ1-5, with D possibly being TRBD1 (5 bases). Trimming cost V 2 bases and J 7 bases, with 18 bases left between them. This CDR3 region has 16 residues. Per germline, CDR1 MGHDK and CDR2 SYGVNS. The CDR3 region has the DNA TGTGCCAGCAGTGAACCTATGATGGACATAGGGCAGCCCCAGCATTTT. Translated, it gives CASSEPMMDIGQPQHF.

The chain has TRBV6-1 and TRBJ2-7, with TRBD1 identical over 12 bases. Trimming at V came to 8 bases and at J to 7 bases, leaving 6 bases not matched to a gene. Germline-derived CDR1 and CDR2 are MNHNS and SASEGT. The CDR3 extends over 13 amino acids. In nucleotides, the CDR3 is TGTGCCAGCGGGACAGGGGGCGGGGTGGAGCAGTACTTC. Encoded protein: CASGTGGGVEQYF.

The chain joins TRBV7-2 to TRBJ1-3; 9 nucleotides line up with TRBD1. With V trimmed by 5 bases and J by 1 base, 3 bases remained unmatched. From germline, CDR1 is SGHTA and CDR2 FQGNSA. This CDR3 comprises 15 residues. The CDR3 sequence is CASSPGTGSGNTIYF. The CDR3 bases are TGTGCCAGCAGCCCCGGGACAGGGTCTGGAAACACCATATATTTT.

The chain carries TRBV5-6 and TRBJ2-3; 7 nucleotides line up with TRBD1. The junction had 1 base not matched to a gene; V was cut back by 1 base and J by 2 bases. The CDR3 has 14 amino acids. Germline V gene lookup returns CDR1 SGHDT and CDR2 YYEEEE. In nucleotides, the CDR3 is TGTGCCAGCAGCTTGACAGGGGCCACAGATACGCAGTATTTT. As protein: CASSLTGATDTQYF.

The rearrangement links TRBV7-2 to TRBJ2-3; 16 bases agree with TRBD2. V shed 4 bases, J shed 6 bases, and the junction held 7 bases outside the gene matches. The germline CDR1 and CDR2 sequences are SGHTA and FQGNSA. The CDR3 is made up of 17 amino acids. CDR3 sequence reads: CASSSGLAGGLADTQYF. In DNA form, the CDR3 reads TGTGCCAGCAGCTCGGGACTAGCGGGAGGGTTGGCTGATACGCAGTATTTT.

In the case of this clone: A read error is possible here, since a much larger clone lies one base away. No DNA is shown, since the ends of the CDR3 on it are uncertain; the CDR3 is the one TCRdb lists. The chain couples TRBV29-1 to TRBJ2-7. In germline, CDR1 is SQVTM, CDR2 ANQGSEA. The CDR3 has 12 residues if both end residues are counted. This CDR3 reads CSVAAGTNERYF.

The genes are TRBV7-3 and TRBJ1-1, with D perhaps TRBD1 (5 bases). This CDR3 is built from 16 residues. Germline lookup yields CDR1 SGHTA and CDR2 FQGTGA. V was shortened by 5 bases and J by 3 bases, with 19 bases between the two germline ends. DNA of the CDR3: TGTGCCAGCAGCCCAAGCCCGGGGCGAAGGGACACTGAAGCTTTCTTT. This sequence encodes CASSPSPGRRDTEAFF.

With regard to this clone: With a much larger clone just one base away, this may be a read error. J is TRBJ2-7 and V is TRBV27; D possibly corresponds to TRBD1 (6 bases). Germline values: CDR1 MNHEY, CDR2 SMNVEV (reference sequence). The CDR3 runs 17 residues. For the CDR3, the DNA is TGTGCCAGCAGTACCTTCGGTGGCAGGGGCAATTCCTACAAGCAGTACTTC. It yields the protein CASSTFGGRGNSYKQYF.

V usage is TRBV19 and J usage is TRBJ2-5, with D possibly matching TRBD1 (5 bases). The J call may be faulty, since TRBJ2-7 better matches the DNA end. This CDR3 is 14 amino acids long. The V gene's germline CDR1 is LNHDA and CDR2 SQIVND (reference sequence). CDR3 in amino acids: CASSIGQGTYEQYF. The CDR3 DNA is TGTGCCAGTAGTATCGGTCAGGGAACCTACGAGCAGTACTTC.

The rearrangement joins TRBV11-2 to TRBJ1-1; D uncertain. There are 13 residues in the CDR3. Trimming cost V 5 bases and J 0 bases, with 7 bases left between them. Per germline, CDR1 SGHAT and CDR2 FQNNGV. This CDR3 is CASSQQMNTEAFF. The CDR3 bases are TGTGCCAGCAGCCAACAAATGAACACTGAAGCTTTCTTT.

Details on this clone: A far larger clone is a single base away, which makes a read error likely. Other DNA sequences in this sample translate to the same CDR3. The rearrangement links TRBV4-2 to TRBJ2-6; 7 bases agree with TRBD1. Germline CDR1 reads LGHNA; CDR2 reads YNFKEQ. There are 18 residues in the CDR3. Here the CDR3 DNA reads TGTGCCAGCAGCGTACCGGGACAGCTTTCCTCTGGGGCCAACGTCCTGACCTTC. It encodes CASSVPGQLSSGANVLTF.

The chain has TRBV11-2 and TRBJ1-1; perhaps TRBD1 as D (6 bases). This CDR3 is built from 13 residues. V shed 5 bases and J shed 10 bases, with 17 bases lying between them. The germline gives CDR1 SGHAT, CDR2 FQNNGV. The CDR3 protein is CASSQQNRAGAFF. As DNA, the CDR3 is TGTGCCAGCAGCCAACAGAACAGGGCGGGAGCTTTCTTT.

As to this clone: A read error is likely here: a far larger clone is one base away. Other DNA sequences in this specimen translate into the identical CDR3. The chain employs TRBV27 and TRBJ2-7; TRBD2 matches at 7 bases. CDR1 is MNHEY and CDR2 is SMNVEV in the germline V gene (reference sequence). After removal of 6 bases from V and 3 bases from J, the junction contained 8 bases not matched to a gene. This CDR3 spans 14 amino acids. CDR3: CASRATSEYYEQYF. In DNA form, the CDR3 reads TGTGCCAGCAGAGCTACTAGCGAGTACTACGAGCAGTACTTC.

CDR3 bases: TGCGCCAGCAGCCAAGACCCCGGGACAGACACCTACGAGCAGTACTTC. It specifies CASSQDPGTDTYEQYF. The J gene is TRBJ2-7, the V gene TRBV4-1; 7 bases are shared with TRBD1. Trimming took 0 bases from V and 2 from J; bases not matched to a gene: 7. Germline assignment: CDR1 MGHRA and CDR2 YSYEKL. This CDR3 spans 16 amino acids.

Points on this clone: This probably arose from a read error, given a far larger clone one base away. This chain links TRBV5-1 with TRBJ2-3; D unclear. This CDR3 spans 15 amino acids. Per germline, CDR1 SGHRS and CDR2 YFSETQ. V shed 5 bases and J shed 5 bases, with 18 bases lying between them. The CDR3 reads CASSSSGSKGDTQYF. The CDR3 nucleotides are TGCGCCAGCAGTAGCTCCGGTTCTAAAGGAGATACGCAGTATTTT.

The chain recombines TRBV5-6 with TRBJ1-4; D is possibly TRBD1 (6 bases). The CDR3 sequence is 14 residues long. Trimming took 2 bases from V and 3 from J, leaving 8 bases between them. Germline loops: CDR1 SGHDT, CDR2 YYEEEE. Here the CDR3 reads CASSFRQANEKLFF. The CDR3 coding sequence is TGTGCCAGCAGCTTTCGACAGGCTAATGAAAAACTGTTTTTT.

This sequence joins TRBV7-8 and TRBJ1-1, with D tentatively TRBD1 (5 bases). V lost 1 base, J lost 0 bases, and 15 bases lay in between. In germline, CDR1 is SGHVS, CDR2 FQNEAQ. There are 17 residues in the CDR3. The CDR3 nucleotides read TGTGCCAGCAGCTTAGTCGCCCCTCGACAGTTGAACACTGAAGCTTTCTTT. Its protein is CASSLVAPRQLNTEAFF.